Listed here are 27 T cell receptor beta chains from one sample, sequenced in a study of metastatic and nonmetastatic thyroid tumors. No treatment of any kind had been given to any patient before thyroid surgery. TCRdb re-analyzed the PCR reads through MiXCR. This sample has over 30,000 clones, with around a third found just once. Sequenced: tumor tissue. The receptors derive from a female donor with papillary thyroid cancer or a benign thyroid nodule (not recorded which). Some clones in this sample may be carry-over from other donors' samples.

This clone was detected only a few times. The chain joins TRBV19 to TRBJ1-1; D is uncertain. The germline V gene encodes CDR1 LNHDA and CDR2 SQIVND (reference sequence). CDR3 length: 15 residues. The V and J ends lost 2 bases and 0 bases respectively, with 10 bases between them. CDR3 in DNA: TGTGCCAGTAGTATATGGAGACGGCTGAACACTGAAGCTTTCTTT. This sequence encodes CASSIWRRLNTEAFF.

The chain has TRBV7-9 and TRBJ2-3; a possible D gene is TRBD2 (5 bases). CDR1 and CDR2 from the germline V gene are SEHNR and FQNEAQ (reference sequence). With 2 bases removed from V and 14 bases from J, the gap between germline ends came to 14 bases. There are 12 residues in the CDR3. The DNA for the CDR3 is TGTGCCAGCAGCTTAAGGGAGTATGTACCGTATTTT. Amino acids: CASSLREYVPYF.

The chain recombines TRBV6-1 with TRBJ1-2, with D perhaps TRBD1 (6 bases). CDR1 is MNHNS, CDR2 SASEGT, per germline. This CDR3 region has 13 residues. Trimming shortened V by 6 bases and J by 5 bases, and 13 bases separated the two germline ends. CDR3 loop: CASREGVQYGYTF. The CDR3 DNA sequence: TGTGCCAGCAGAGAGGGGGTTCAATATGGCTACACCTTC.

This clone was recorded a few times. The rearrangement uses TRBV28 and TRBJ1-1; D is uncertain. Trimming pared 8 bases from V and 4 bases from J, leaving 11 bases between. Germline CDR1 MDHEN, CDR2 SYDVKM. The CDR3 consists of 12 residues. DNA for the CDR3: TGTGCCAGCGTGTCTGAGGTCACTGAAGCTTTCTTT. It is translated as CASVSEVTEAFF.

This clone was counted between two and nine times. The chain combines TRBV6-1 with TRBJ1-2, with D tentatively TRBD1 (6 bases). The germline V gene has CDR1 MNHNS and CDR2 SASEGT. The ends were cut back, 8 bases at V and 3 bases at J, with 19 bases in the middle. This CDR3 has 15 amino acids. CDR3 residues: CASVPRADSDYGYTF. The CDR3 nucleotides are TGTGCCAGCGTCCCCCGCGCGGACAGTGACTATGGCTACACCTTC.

The chain has TRBV11-2 and TRBJ2-3, with 12 bases identical to TRBD2. Germline CDR1 and CDR2: SGHAT and FQNNGV. The length of the CDR3 is 16 residues. Losses at the gene ends were 4 bases for V and 3 bases for J; bases not matched to a gene: 5. CDR3 loop: CASSYKLAGGTDTQYF. Written as DNA, the CDR3 is TGTGCCAGCAGCTACAAACTAGCGGGAGGTACAGATACGCAGTATTTT. The full variable domain, rest sourced from reference TRBV11-2 and TRBJ2-3, is EAGVAQSPRYKIIEKRQSVAFWCNPISGHATLYWYQQILGQGPKLLIQFQNNGVVDDSQLPKDRFSAERLKGVDSTLKIQPAKLEDSAVYLCASSYKLAGGTDTQYFGPGTRLTVL.

The chain couples TRBV24-1 to TRBJ2-1; D not certain. This CDR3 contains 13 residues. Germline V gene sequence: CDR1 KGHDR, CDR2 SFDVKD. V lost 1 base and J lost 9, with 9 bases in between. The CDR3 nucleotides read TGTGCCACCAGTGATTTAAACATGCGTGAGCAGTTCTTC. As protein: CATSDLNMREQFF.

The chain is built from TRBV4-2 and TRBJ1-4; no reliable D call. The CDR3 length is 11 residues. With 0 bases removed from V and 12 bases from J, the gap between germline ends came to 5 bases. CDR1 is LGHNA, CDR2 YNFKEQ, per germline. The CDR3 sequence is CASSQERELFF. For the CDR3, the DNA is TGTGCCAGCAGCCAAGAAAGGGAACTGTTTTTT.

The chain couples TRBV15 to TRBJ2-7; TRBD2 might be the D (6 bases). Germline CDR1 is LNHNV and CDR2 is YYDKDF (reference sequence). The CDR3 has 13 residues. The V gene lost 3 bases and the J gene lost 3 bases, with 9 bases spanning the gap. CDR3: CATSRSEGYEQYF. In DNA form, the CDR3 reads TGTGCCACCAGCAGGTCGGAGGGCTACGAGCAGTACTTC.

V usage is TRBV15 and J usage is TRBJ2-7; the D gene is possibly TRBD2 (6 bases). The CDR3 loop spans 13 amino acids. Germline V gene data show CDR1 as LNHNV and CDR2 as YYDKDF (reference sequence). V was shortened by 0 bases and J by 9 bases, with 12 bases between the two germline ends. In DNA form, the CDR3 reads TGTGCCACCAGCAGAGATGGGGGGTTCGCGCAGTACTTC. As protein: CATSRDGGFAQYF.

This clone has a handful of counts. The genes are TRBV20-1 and TRBJ2-6, with TRBD1 matching over 7 bases. Germline V lookup: CDR1 DFQATT, CDR2 SNEGSKA (reference sequence). Germline trimming cut 1 base from V and 3 bases from J; bases unmatched to any gene: 9. CDR3 length: 17 residues. In DNA form, the CDR3 reads TGCAGTGCTAGAGTCCAGGGGGTTAATGATGGGGCCAACGTCCTGACTTTC. Translation gives CSARVQGVNDGANVLTF.

This sequence joins TRBV6-5 and TRBJ1-3; unclear D gene. The CDR3 is 16 amino acids. Trimming removed 0 bases at V and 2 bases at J, with 11 bases between. CDR1 is MNHEY and CDR2 is SVGAGI in the germline V gene. The DNA of the CDR3 is TGTGCCAGCAGTTACTCAGTGGGGTTACCTGGAAACACCATATATTTT. This encodes CASSYSVGLPGNTIYF.

A few counts support this clone. This may stem from a read error, because a much larger clone lies one nucleotide away. This chain joins TRBV6-1 and TRBJ2-7; no firm D call. Germline values: CDR1 MNHNS, CDR2 SASEGT. The V and J ends lost 6 bases and 4 bases respectively, with 13 bases between them. This CDR3 region has 13 residues. In DNA, the CDR3 is TGTGCCAGCAGGTCGCTCGGGTGTTACGAGCAGTACTTC. The encoded protein is CASRSLGCYEQYF.

The chain carries TRBV20-1 and TRBJ1-6; possible D gene TRBD1, 5 bases. Germline V CDR1 and CDR2: DFQATT, SNEGSKA (reference sequence). Trimming stripped 0 bases from V and 1 base from J, with 19 bases between. CDR3 length equals 19 residues. CDR3: CSARDQTGPIGSYNSPLHF. CDR3 in DNA: TGCAGTGCTAGAGATCAAACAGGACCTATAGGGTCCTATAATTCACCCCTCCACTTT.

The chain uses TRBV20-1 and TRBJ2-1, with D perhaps matching TRBD2 (6 bases). V lost 1 base, J lost 3 bases, and 13 bases lay in between. The CDR3 totals 15 residues. Germline V lookup: CDR1 DFQATT, CDR2 SNEGSKA (reference sequence). CDR3 sequence reads: CSARVAERVYNEQFF. The DNA of the CDR3 is TGCAGTGCTAGAGTAGCGGAGCGGGTCTACAATGAGCAGTTCTTC.

The rearrangement joins TRBV6-2 or TRBV6-3 to TRBJ2-7; D not resolved. The V end was cut by 0 bases, the J end by 7 bases, with 4 bases between. The CDR3 covers 11 residues. In germline, CDR1 is MNHEY, CDR2 SVGEGT. The CDR3 bases are TGTGCCAGCAGTTACTCTCGGGAGCAGTACTTC. Its translation is CASSYSREQYF.

The chain couples TRBV5-1 to TRBJ1-6, with 9 bases lining up with TRBD1. This CDR3 comprises 15 residues. Trimming removed 2 bases from V and 8 bases from J; junction bases left unmatched: 5. The V gene's germline CDR1 is SGHRS and CDR2 YFSETQ. The CDR3 region is CASSLPGQGDSPLHF. CDR3 nucleotide sequence: TGCGCCAGCAGCTTACCGGGACAGGGAGATTCACCCCTCCACTTT.

The chain uses TRBV10-1 and TRBJ2-1; TRBD2 matches 9 bases. This CDR3 is 17 amino acids long. Germline loops: CDR1 WNHNN, CDR2 SYGVQD (reference sequence). V lost 2 bases and J lost 4; bases outside the gene matches: 9. The CDR3: CASSERGPGLAYNEQFF. The CDR3 bases are TGCGCCAGCAGTGAGAGAGGCCCGGGACTAGCTTACAATGAGCAGTTCTTC.

This clone has only one observation. This chain uses TRBV20-1 with TRBJ1-3; D gene unclear. Germline V CDR1 and CDR2: DFQATT, SNEGSKA (reference sequence). This CDR3 is 14 amino acids long. The germline V and J ends were trimmed by 1 base and 0 bases, with 7 bases remaining between them. The CDR3 DNA follows: TGCAGTGCTAGAGCGGCAGGCTCTGGAAACACCATATATTTT. Translated, it gives CSARAAGSGNTIYF.

This clone came up a few times. The chain has TRBV9 and TRBJ2-7, with 9 bases fitting TRBD1. Germline loops: CDR1 SGDLS, CDR2 YYNGEE. Trimming removed 3 bases from V and 2 bases from J; junction bases left unmatched: 6. CDR3 length: 15 amino acids. CDR3 sequence reads: CASSGTGTGTYEQYF. The CDR3 DNA is TGTGCCAGCAGCGGCACCGGGACAGGGACCTACGAGCAGTACTTC.

V is TRBV30 and J is TRBJ2-1; D uncertain. V lost 2 bases, J lost 4 bases, and 6 bases lay in between. The CDR3 loop spans 12 amino acids. Germline values: CDR1 GTSNPN, CDR2 SVGIG (reference sequence). The CDR3 DNA is TGTGCCTGGAGTAAAGCTTACAATGAGCAGTTCTTC. This encodes CAWSKAYNEQFF.

The chain carries TRBV11-3 and TRBJ2-2; 7 bases match TRBD2. V gave up 5 bases and J gave up 4 bases; unmatched junction bases: 10. In germline, CDR1 is SGHNT, CDR2 YENEEA. This CDR3 has 16 amino acids. DNA for the CDR3: TGTGCCAGCAGCGCCTTAGGCGGGGGACCCACCGGGGAGCTGTTTTTT. As protein: CASSALGGGPTGELFF. Looking up the rest from reference TRBV11-3 and TRBJ2-2 gives the full variable domain: EAGVVQSPRYKIIEKKQPVAFWCNPISGHNTLYWYLQNLGQGPELLIRYENEEAVDDSQLPKDRFSAERLKGVDSTLKIQPAELGDSAVYLCASSALGGGPTGELFFGEGSRLTVL.

The chain has TRBV28 and TRBJ1-6; D is perhaps TRBD1 (5 bases). CDR1 MDHEN and CDR2 SYDVKM come from the germline V gene. The CDR3 spans 14 residues. V was trimmed by 6 bases and J by 7 bases, leaving 13 bases between them. In nucleotides, the CDR3 is TGTGCCAGCAGATTACCTACAGGAAATTCACCCCTCCACTTT. Protein: CASRLPTGNSPLHF.

This clone was seen a handful of times. This chain uses TRBV10-1 with TRBJ1-1; D not resolved. Trimming cost V 6 bases and J 3 bases, with 11 bases left between them. CDR3 length: 13 residues. The germline V gene encodes CDR1 WNHNN and CDR2 SYGVQD (reference sequence). CDR3 residues: CASSLGRYTEAFF. In DNA, the CDR3 is TGCGCCAGCAGCCTGGGTCGTTACACTGAAGCTTTCTTT.

This clone was seen many times. The junction departs from the called germline gene at one end, perhaps through a read error. J is TRBJ2-1 and V is TRBV6-2 or TRBV6-3; D unclear. The CDR3 spans 14 residues. Per germline, CDR1 MNHEY and CDR2 SVGEGT. The CDR3 coding sequence is TGTGCTAGCAGGAACCTTAACTCCTATAATGAGCAGTTCTTC. It specifies CASRNLNSYNEQFF.

The chain recombines TRBV4-1 with TRBJ2-7; 8 nucleotides agree with TRBD1. The CDR3 spans 18 residues. CDR1 MGHRA and CDR2 YSYEKL come from the germline V gene. V lost 1 base and J lost 0; bases outside the gene matches: 11. CDR3 sequence (DNA): TGCGCCAGCAGCCAAGCTCTGGCAGGGGGCATCAGCTCCTACGAGCAGTACTTC. It is translated as CASSQALAGGISSYEQYF.

J is TRBJ2-1 and V is TRBV6-9; TRBD2 matches 9 bases. After removal of 2 bases from V and 2 bases from J, the junction contained 10 bases not matched to a gene. Germline CDR1 reads MNHGY; CDR2 reads SVAAGI. The CDR3 totals 18 residues. The CDR3 sequence: CASSYEGGRAVTYNEQFF. The DNA of the CDR3 is TGTGCCAGCAGTTATGAGGGCGGGAGGGCCGTTACCTACAATGAGCAGTTCTTC.